At least ten counts were recorded for the clone carrying this T cell receptor beta chain. This sample was included in a study of early T cells in non-severe SARS-CoV-2 infection. One entry per CDR3 protein results from TCRdb running MiXCR on the 5' RACE reads. The table has tens of thousands of distinct CDR3 sequences, about 9.1% seen once. The length of the CDR3 is 13 residues. The germline V gene encodes CDR1 GTSNPN and CDR2 SVGIG (reference sequence). Trimming took off 0 bases at V and 1 base at J, with 3 bases between the two ends. Sequenced: whole blood. This TCR came from an adult who was a healthcare worker with PCR-confirmed SARS-CoV-2 infection or an uninfected control (not recorded which). This rearrangement joins TRBV30 to TRBJ2-2; the D is unclear. The CDR3 region is CAWSVMNTGELFF. CDR3 sequence (DNA): TGTGCCTGGAGTGTGATGAACACCGGGGAGCTGTTTTTT.